The 5 T cell receptor beta chains presented below share a single source sample, sequenced in a study of blood T cells in healthy people across ages. It was with a sample-barcoded 5' primer and a J-beta primer mix that a second PCR of about 6 to 12 cycles was run. Using its own MiXCR run on the 5' RACE reads, TCRdb lists one record per CDR3 protein. This sample carries 550,000 to 750,000 distinct CDR3 sequences, more than 20% of them seen once, and the ten largest clones take approximately 3.6%. The material sequenced was blood. These receptors were obtained from a man between 70 and 80 years old in good health.

Details on this clonotype: This may come from a read error, since a much larger clone is one base off. J is TRBJ2-5 and V is TRBV28; D tentatively fits TRBD1 or TRBD2 (5 bases each). Per germline, CDR1 MDHEN and CDR2 SYDVKM. The CDR3 is made up of 18 amino acids. CDR3 sequence (DNA): TGTGCCAGCAGTTTACCCCTGAGGGGCAGTGAGTCGGTAGAGGCCCAGTACTTC. Translation: CASSLPLRGSESVEAQYF.

The CDR3 sequence: CASSYRGTGPTGELFF. The CDR3 bases are TGTGCCAGCAGTTACCGCGGGACAGGGCCGACCGGGGAGCTGTTTTTT. This chain connects TRBV6-2 or TRBV6-3 to TRBJ2-2; 9 nucleotides line up with TRBD1. The CDR3 has 16 amino acids. With 2 bases clipped from V and 5 bases from J, the junction kept 6 bases outside the gene matches. The germline gives CDR1 MNHEY, CDR2 SVGEGT.

This clonotype showed up many times. The rearrangement joins TRBV28 to TRBJ1-2; the D gene is possibly TRBD1 (5 bases). Trimming shortened V by 1 base and J by 7 bases, and 10 bases separated the two germline ends. CDR1 is MDHEN, CDR2 SYDVKM, per germline. The CDR3 is 13 residues long. CDR3 nucleotides: TGTGCCAGCAGTTTATTTGGGGCGGTTGGCTACACCTTC. Translating gives CASSLFGAVGYTF.

The chain recombines TRBV6-2 or TRBV6-3 with TRBJ1-2, with TRBD1 matching over 7 bases. The CDR3 runs to 13 residues. Germline-derived CDR1 and CDR2 are MNHEY and SVGEGT. J gave up 4 bases and V 5 bases, and 4 bases lay outside the gene matches. The CDR3 sequence: CASSIRDSYGYTF. As DNA, the CDR3 is TGTGCCAGCAGTATTCGGGACAGCTATGGCTACACCTTC.

The table lists this clonotype with many counts. The chain joins TRBV4-1 to TRBJ2-5; a weak D match, TRBD2 (6 bases). Germline CDR1 MGHRA, CDR2 YSYEKL. V dropped 5 bases and J dropped 3 bases, with 16 bases sitting between them. CDR3 length: 15 amino acids. The CDR3 nucleotides read TGCGCCAGCAGCTCCCGCGGGGCCATGAAAGAGACCCAGTACTTC. Its protein product is CASSSRGAMKETQYF.